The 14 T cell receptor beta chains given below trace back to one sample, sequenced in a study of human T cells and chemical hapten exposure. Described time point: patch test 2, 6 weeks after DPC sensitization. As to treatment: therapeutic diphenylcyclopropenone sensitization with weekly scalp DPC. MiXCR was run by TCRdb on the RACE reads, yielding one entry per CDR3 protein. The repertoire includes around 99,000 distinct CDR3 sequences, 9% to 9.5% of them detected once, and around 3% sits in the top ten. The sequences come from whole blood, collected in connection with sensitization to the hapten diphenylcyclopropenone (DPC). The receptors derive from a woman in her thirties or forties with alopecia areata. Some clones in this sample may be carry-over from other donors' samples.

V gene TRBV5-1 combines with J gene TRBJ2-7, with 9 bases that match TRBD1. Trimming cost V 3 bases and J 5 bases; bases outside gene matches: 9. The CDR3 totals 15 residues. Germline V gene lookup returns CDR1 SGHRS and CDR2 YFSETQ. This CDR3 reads CASSSVTGGEDEQYF. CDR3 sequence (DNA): TGCGCCAGCAGCTCAGTAACAGGGGGCGAGGACGAGCAGTACTTC.

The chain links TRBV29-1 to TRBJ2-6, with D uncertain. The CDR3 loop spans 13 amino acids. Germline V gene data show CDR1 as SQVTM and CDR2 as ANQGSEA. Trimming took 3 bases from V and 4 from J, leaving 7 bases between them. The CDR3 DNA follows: TGCAGCGTTGATATTAACGGGGCCAACGTCCTGACTTTC. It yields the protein CSVDINGANVLTF.

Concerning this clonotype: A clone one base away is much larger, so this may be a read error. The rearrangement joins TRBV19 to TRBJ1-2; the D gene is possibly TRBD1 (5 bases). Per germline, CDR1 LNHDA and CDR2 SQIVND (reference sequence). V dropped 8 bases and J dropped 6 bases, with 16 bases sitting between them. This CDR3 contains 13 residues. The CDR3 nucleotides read TGTGCCAGTTCCTGGGGGGAAGGGAATGGCTACACCTTC. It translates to CASSWGEGNGYTF.

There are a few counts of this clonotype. CDR3 nucleotides: TGTGCCAGCAGCTTATACCGGGACCCTAAAATCGGCACTGAAGCTTTCTTT. Translated, it gives CASSLYRDPKIGTEAFF. This chain connects TRBV7-9 to TRBJ1-1; tentatively, D is TRBD1 (5 bases). Germline values: CDR1 SEHNR, CDR2 FQNEAQ (reference sequence). This CDR3 spans 17 amino acids. V shed 2 bases and J shed 4 bases, with 20 bases lying between them.

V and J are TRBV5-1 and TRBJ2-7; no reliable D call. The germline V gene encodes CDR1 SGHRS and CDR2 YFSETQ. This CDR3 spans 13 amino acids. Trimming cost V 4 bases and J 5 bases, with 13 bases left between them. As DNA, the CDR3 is TGCGCCAGCAGCGCCGGACGGTTGGACGAGCAGTACTTC. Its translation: CASSAGRLDEQYF.

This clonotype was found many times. Here the CDR3 DNA reads TGCGCCAGCAGTGAGAGACTGAACTATGGCTACACCTTC. Residues: CASSERLNYGYTF. This chain connects TRBV10-1 to TRBJ1-2; no firm D call. CDR3 length: 13 amino acids. Trimming stripped 2 bases from V and 2 bases from J, with 6 bases between. The germline CDR1 and CDR2 sequences are WNHNN and SYGVQD (reference sequence).

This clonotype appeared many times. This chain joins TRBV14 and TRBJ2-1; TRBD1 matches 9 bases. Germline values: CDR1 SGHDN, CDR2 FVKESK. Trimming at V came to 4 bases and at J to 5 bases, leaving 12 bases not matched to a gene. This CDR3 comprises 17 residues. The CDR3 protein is CASSPPLATGGNNEQFF. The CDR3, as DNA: TGTGCCAGCAGCCCACCTCTTGCGACAGGGGGAAACAATGAGCAGTTCTTC.

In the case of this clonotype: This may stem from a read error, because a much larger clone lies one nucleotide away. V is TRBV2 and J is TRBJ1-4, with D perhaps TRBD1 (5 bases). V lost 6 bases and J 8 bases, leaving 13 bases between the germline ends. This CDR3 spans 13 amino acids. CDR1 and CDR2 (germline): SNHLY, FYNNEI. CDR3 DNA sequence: TGTGCCAGCAGGAGGGACTCAAAGGAAAAACTGTTTTTT. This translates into CASRRDSKEKLFF.

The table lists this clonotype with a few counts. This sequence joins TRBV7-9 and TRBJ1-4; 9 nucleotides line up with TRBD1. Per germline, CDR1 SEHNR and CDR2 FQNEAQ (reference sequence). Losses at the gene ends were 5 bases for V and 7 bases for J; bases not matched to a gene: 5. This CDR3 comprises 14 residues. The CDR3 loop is CASSAGTGIEKLFF. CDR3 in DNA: TGTGCCAGCAGCGCCGGGACAGGGATTGAAAAACTGTTTTTT.

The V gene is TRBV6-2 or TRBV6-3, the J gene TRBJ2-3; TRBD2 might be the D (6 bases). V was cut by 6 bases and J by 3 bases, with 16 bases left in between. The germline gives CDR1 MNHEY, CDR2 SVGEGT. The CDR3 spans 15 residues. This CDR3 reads CASSPGRLGTDTQYF. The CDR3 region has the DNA TGTGCCAGCAGCCCGGGGCGACTAGGGACAGATACGCAGTATTTT.

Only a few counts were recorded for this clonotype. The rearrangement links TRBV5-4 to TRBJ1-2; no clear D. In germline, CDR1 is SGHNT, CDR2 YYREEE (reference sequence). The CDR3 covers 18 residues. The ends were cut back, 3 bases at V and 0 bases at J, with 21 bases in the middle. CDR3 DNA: TGTGCCAGCAGCTCCGACACGATCGGCAGCACAACTAACTATGGCTACACCTTC. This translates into CASSSDTIGSTTNYGYTF.

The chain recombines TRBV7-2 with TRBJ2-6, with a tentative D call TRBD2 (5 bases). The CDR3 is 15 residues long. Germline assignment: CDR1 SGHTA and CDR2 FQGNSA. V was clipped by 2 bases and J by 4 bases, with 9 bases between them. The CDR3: CASSLLPGGANVLTF. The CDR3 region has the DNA TGTGCCAGCAGCTTACTACCGGGAGGGGCCAACGTCCTGACTTTC.

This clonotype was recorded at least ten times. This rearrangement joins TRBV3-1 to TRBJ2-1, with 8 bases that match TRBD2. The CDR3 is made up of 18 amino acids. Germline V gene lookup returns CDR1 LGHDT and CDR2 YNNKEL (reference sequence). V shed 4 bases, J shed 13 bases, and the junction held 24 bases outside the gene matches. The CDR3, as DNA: TGTGCCAGCAGCCGAGTTCCCTTTAGCGGGCGCTCAGCGGGAGAACAGTTCTTC. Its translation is CASSRVPFSGRSAGEQFF.

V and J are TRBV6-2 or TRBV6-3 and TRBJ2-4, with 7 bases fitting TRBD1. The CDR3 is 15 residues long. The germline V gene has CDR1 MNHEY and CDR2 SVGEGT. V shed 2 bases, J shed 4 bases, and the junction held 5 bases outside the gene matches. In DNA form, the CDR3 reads TGTGCCAGCAGTTACCCCGGGGACAGTAAAAACATTCAGTACTTC. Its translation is CASSYPGDSKNIQYF.